This entry lists 15 T cell receptor beta chains sequenced from one sample in a study of Ad26.COV2.S vaccination and SARS-CoV-2 variants. Treatment: around 19 received Ad26.COV2.S at low or high dose, single or two shots; several received placebo; per-sample allocation not given. Specimens were obtained on day 63 following the first vaccine or placebo injection. Produced via immunoSEQ multiplex PCR; TCRdb's table is partial and in-frame only. The sample includes around 300,000 clones, about 89% of them seen just once. This sample comprised peripheral blood, obtained in a trial of Ad26.COV2.S vaccine versus placebo. The receptor set was obtained from a person aged 18-60 years who received the Ad26.COV2.S COVID-19 vaccine or a placebo.

Notes on this clone: The sample carries other DNA sequences with the same CDR3. This chain connects TRBV19 to TRBJ1-1; D remains unclear. CDR3 length: 12 amino acids. Trimming pared 1 base from V and 2 bases from J, leaving 2 bases between. CDR1 and CDR2 (germline): LNHDA, SQIVND (reference sequence). This chain's CDR3 is CASSIGNTEAFF. CDR3 coding DNA: TGTGCCAGTAGTATAGGAAACACTGAAGCTTTCTTT.

This clone was counted only a few times. J is TRBJ1-5 and V is TRBV19; 7 bases are a match to TRBD1. This CDR3 contains 18 residues. V trimming: 6 bases; J trimming: 0 bases; junction bases outside the gene matches: 14. Germline CDR1 reads LNHDA; CDR2 reads SQIVND (reference sequence). Here the CDR3 reads CASSTSGTARYSNQPQHF. The CDR3 DNA reads as TGTGCCAGTAGCACCTCCGGGACAGCCAGGTATAGCAATCAGCCCCAGCATTTT.

The V gene is TRBV7-8, the J gene TRBJ2-7; tentatively, D is TRBD1 (6 bases). Germline values: CDR1 SGHVS, CDR2 FQNEAQ. The V end lost 5 bases, the J end lost 0 bases, and 14 bases lay between the germline ends. The CDR3 has 15 amino acids. The CDR3 bases are TGTGCCAGCAGCCGAGACAGGACCCCCTCCTACGAGCAGTACTTC. This sequence encodes CASSRDRTPSYEQYF.

CDR3 in DNA: TGTGCCAGCAGCCAATGGGGCGCCGGGCTAACTAATGAAAAACTGTTTTTT. Its protein is CASSQWGAGLTNEKLFF. The chain links TRBV14 to TRBJ1-4; tentative D call: TRBD1 (5 bases). Trimming left V 2 bases short and J 1 base short, with 14 bases between. Germline V CDR1 and CDR2: SGHDN, FVKESK. CDR3 length: 17 amino acids.

J is TRBJ2-3 and V is TRBV5-1; D not resolved. The germline V and J ends were trimmed by 3 bases and 2 bases, with 13 bases remaining between them. This CDR3 is built from 15 residues. CDR1 and CDR2 (germline): SGHRS, YFSETQ. CDR3 sequence reads: CASSSANTVTDTQYF. CDR3 DNA: TGCGCCAGCAGCTCAGCAAACACAGTCACAGATACGCAGTATTTT.

Worth noting for this clone: This sample also contains other DNA sequences that code for the same CDR3. The chain links TRBV15 to TRBJ1-4, with no clear D. Trimming took 0 bases from V and 4 from J, leaving 3 bases between them. The CDR3 is 13 amino acids. Germline V lookup: CDR1 LNHNV, CDR2 YYDKDF (reference sequence). DNA of the CDR3: TGTGCCACCAGCAGAGATCTTAATGAAAAACTGTTTTTT. Translating it yields CATSRDLNEKLFF. Full variable domain (remainder filled in from reference TRBV15 and TRBJ1-4): DAMVIQNPRYQVTQFGKPVTLSCSQTLNHNVMYWYQQKSSQAPKLLFHYYDKDFNNEADTPDNFQSRRPNTSFCFLDIRSPGLGDTAMYLCATSRDLNEKLFFGSGTQLSVL.

The gene calls are TRBV11-2 and TRBJ1-2; 8 bases line up with TRBD1. V was pared by 3 bases and J by 3 bases, with 9 bases of the junction left unmatched. The CDR3 totals 16 residues. Germline CDR1 and CDR2: SGHAT and FQNNGV. The CDR3 is CASSLGRGLLDYGYTF. DNA of the CDR3: TGTGCCAGCAGCTTGGGCAGGGGGCTCTTAGACTATGGCTACACCTTC.

The chain joins TRBV13 to TRBJ2-1; TRBD1 aligns across 10 bases. V shed 5 bases and J 10 bases; nucleotides not matched to a gene: 8. The CDR3 is 14 amino acids. In germline, CDR1 is PRHDT, CDR2 FYEKMQ (reference sequence). For the CDR3, the DNA is TGTGCCAGCAGCCTCCGGGACAGGGGTATAGAGCAGTTCTTC. The encoded protein is CASSLRDRGIEQFF.

The rearrangement joins TRBV12-3 or TRBV12-4 to TRBJ1-5; maybe TRBD1 (5 bases). The CDR3 has 13 amino acids. V shed 8 bases and J shed 0 bases, with 8 bases lying between them. The CDR3 DNA follows: TGTGCCAGCGGTACAGGTAGCAATCAGCCCCAGCATTTT. Protein product: CASGTGSNQPQHF.

The V gene is TRBV4-2, the J gene TRBJ2-1, with a weak D call TRBD1 (8 bases). Trimming cost V 3 bases and J 9 bases, with 21 bases left between them. This CDR3 is 16 amino acids long. Germline V gives CDR1 LGHNA, CDR2 YNFKEQ. The DNA for the CDR3 is TGTGCCAGCAGCCAGACTCCGACAGGGGAGGGGGGTGAGCAGTTCTTC. Residues: CASSQTPTGEGGEQFF.

This rearrangement joins TRBV19 to TRBJ2-2; TRBD2 aligns across 9 bases. The germline gives CDR1 LNHDA, CDR2 SQIVND (reference sequence). The CDR3 consists of 15 residues. The trim removed 5 bases at V and 4 bases at J, leaving 5 bases unmatched. CDR3 sequence reads: CASSPSGAGTGELFF. DNA for the CDR3: TGTGCCAGTAGTCCTAGCGGGGCGGGCACCGGGGAGCTGTTTTTT.

The table lists this clone with a count of one. The chain recombines TRBV9 with TRBJ1-1; D not certain. This CDR3 region has 13 residues. Germline lookup yields CDR1 SGDLS and CDR2 YYNGEE. Trimming removed 4 bases from V and 1 base from J, with 8 bases in between. The CDR3 region is CASSSGPNTEAFF. Here the CDR3 DNA reads TGTGCCAGCAGCTCCGGCCCGAACACTGAAGCTTTCTTT.

The sample holds one count of this clone. This rearrangement joins TRBV2 to TRBJ1-1; D gene uncertain. CDR1 SNHLY and CDR2 FYNNEI come from the germline V gene. This CDR3 spans 14 amino acids. V shed 3 bases and J shed 4 bases, with 12 bases lying between them. The CDR3: CASSEAADATEAFF. In DNA form, the CDR3 reads TGTGCCAGCAGTGAGGCAGCGGATGCCACTGAAGCTTTCTTT.

The CDR3 loop is CASSLGERYNEQFF. CDR3 coding DNA: TGCGCCAGCAGCTTGGGTGAGCGGTACAATGAGCAGTTCTTC. The chain joins TRBV5-1 to TRBJ2-1; D may be TRBD2 (5 bases). The CDR3 is 14 residues long. From germline, CDR1 is SGHRS and CDR2 YFSETQ. V was pared by 0 bases and J by 4 bases, with 8 bases between.

The chain combines TRBV5-5 with TRBJ2-1; D is possibly TRBD1 (6 bases). The CDR3 length is 15 residues. V was cut by 3 bases and J by 4 bases, with 14 bases left in between. Germline V gene lookup returns CDR1 SGHKS and CDR2 YYEKEE (reference sequence). The chain's CDR3 is CASSWQGNPYNEQFF. The CDR3 nucleotides read TGTGCCAGCAGCTGGCAGGGGAACCCTTACAATGAGCAGTTCTTC.